The source of this T cell receptor beta chain is a study of blood T cell repertoires in COVID-19. This clone was picked up a small number of times. Germline CDR1 MGHRA, CDR2 YSYEKL. V gave up 3 bases and J gave up 4 bases, with 7 bases separating them. The CDR3 is 13 residues long. Clones were read by immunoSEQ multiplex PCR, and TCRdb kept only the in-frame ones, dropping some. Counted here are about 380,000 clones, 88% occurring once; the ten biggest clones make up approximately 1.2%. V gene TRBV4-1 combines with J gene TRBJ1-5, with D uncertain. The sequencing input was PBMCs or T cells enriched from blood (not recorded which). The receptor was derived from a woman between 18 and 30 years old who had recovered from COVID-19. CDR3 protein: CASSHGQNQPQHF. The CDR3 bases are TGCGCCAGCAGCCATGGCCAAAATCAGCCCCAGCATTTT.